Shown below are 28 T cell receptor beta chains from a single sample sequenced in a study of identical twins (TCRdb year 2016). The protocol used for the library was 5' RACE. Sequencing took place on an Illumina HiSeq 2000. TCRdb's own reprocessing of the public reads used fastp at Q25 and MiXCR and kept productive beta chains. Identical CDR3 protein sequences are pooled into one entry, listed with their most common genes and DNA. The sample table holds more than 1.5 million distinct CDR3 sequences, of which about 32% were seen once. The ten largest clones add up to around 0.25% of the sample. Sequencing used cord blood. The receptors originated from a newborn girl in good health.

This clonotype was seen a few times. V usage is TRBV28 and J usage is TRBJ2-3; D is possibly TRBD2 (5 bases). Germline assignment: CDR1 MDHEN and CDR2 SYDVKM. V lost 5 bases and J 2 bases, leaving 11 bases between the germline ends. This CDR3 contains 14 residues. The CDR3 nucleotides are TGTGCCAGCAGTCCGGACGGGGTCACAGATACGCAGTATTTT. Its protein is CASSPDGVTDTQYF.

The V gene is TRBV3-1, the J gene TRBJ2-1; either TRBD1 or TRBD2 may supply D (5 bases each). Near its end, the DNA agrees better with TRBJ2-7, so the J call may be wrong. Germline CDR1 LGHDT, CDR2 YNNKEL (reference sequence). The CDR3 runs to 16 residues. The CDR3, as DNA: TGTGCCAGCAGCCAAGGGGTGGGGGTCTCCTACAATGAGCAGTACTTC. This codes for CASSQGVGVSYNEQYF.

V gene TRBV7-9 combines with J gene TRBJ2-7; 9 bases map to TRBD1. This CDR3 contains 16 residues. Per germline, CDR1 SEHNR and CDR2 FQNEAQ (reference sequence). Trimming at V came to 4 bases and at J to 10 bases, leaving 17 bases not matched to a gene. The CDR3 reads CASSSQPGTGPLFQYF. The CDR3, as DNA: TGTGCCAGCAGCTCTCAGCCCGGGACAGGGCCACTGTTTCAGTACTTC.

CDR3 sequence reads: CASSQALREGNQPQHF. CDR3 coding DNA: TGCGCCAGCAGCCAAGCGTTGAGGGAAGGCAATCAGCCCCAGCATTTT. The chain carries TRBV4-1 and TRBJ1-5; D gene ambiguous. This CDR3 is 16 amino acids long. Trimming stripped 1 base from V and 2 bases from J, with 12 bases between. CDR1 is MGHRA, CDR2 YSYEKL, per germline.

This clonotype was observed a handful of times. The chain links TRBV7-9 to TRBJ1-2; D is uncertain. The CDR3 extends over 14 amino acids. Germline V gene lookup returns CDR1 SEHNR and CDR2 FQNEAQ (reference sequence). Trimming cost V 3 bases and J 1 base, with 9 bases left between them. CDR3 loop: CASSFFKDNYGYTF. The DNA for the CDR3 is TGTGCCAGCAGCTTCTTTAAAGATAACTATGGCTACACCTTC.

V usage is TRBV4-2 and J usage is TRBJ2-2; D uncertain. The CDR3 is made up of 10 amino acids. Trimming pared 8 bases from V and 6 bases from J, leaving 4 bases between. The germline V gene encodes CDR1 LGHNA and CDR2 YNFKEQ. The chain's CDR3 is CASGAGELFF. DNA for the CDR3: TGTGCCAGCGGGGCCGGGGAGCTGTTTTTT.

A note on this clonotype: An end of the junction differs from the germline gene, which may be a read error. The chain combines TRBV9 with TRBJ2-3; 7 bases agree with TRBD1. Germline CDR1 SGDLS, CDR2 YYNGEE. The CDR3 covers 16 residues. CDR3 sequence: CAISVGGQLFTDTQYF. CDR3 DNA sequence: TGTGCCATCAGCGTAGGGGGACAGCTTTTCACAGATACGCAGTATTTT.

This clonotype is a singleton in its sample. V is TRBV6-1 and J is TRBJ2-3; D is possibly TRBD1 (6 bases). There are 13 residues in the CDR3. CDR1 MNHNS and CDR2 SASEGT come from the germline V gene. V was trimmed by 6 bases and J by 4 bases, leaving 11 bases between them. This CDR3 is CASRGARADTQYF. CDR3 bases: TGTGCCAGCAGGGGGGCGCGAGCAGATACGCAGTATTTT.

V gene TRBV5-1 combines with J gene TRBJ1-1, with 11 nucleotides matching TRBD1. CDR3 length equals 15 residues. Germline V gene sequence: CDR1 SGHRS, CDR2 YFSETQ. V shed 5 bases and J 4 bases; nucleotides not matched to a gene: 7. CDR3 sequence reads: CASRTGTGGSTEAFF. CDR3 DNA sequence: TGCGCCAGCAGGACCGGGACAGGGGGGAGCACTGAAGCTTTCTTT.

This chain links TRBV2 with TRBJ2-3; D is unresolved. The CDR3 is made up of 13 amino acids. V gave up 6 bases and J gave up 6 bases, with 13 bases separating them. The germline V gene encodes CDR1 SNHLY and CDR2 FYNNEI. The CDR3 region has the DNA TGTGCCAGCAGCCCCGACCAAAGCGATACGCAGTATTTT. The encoded protein is CASSPDQSDTQYF.

V gene TRBV2 combines with J gene TRBJ2-1, with 9 bases lining up with TRBD2. CDR3 size: 16 residues. Germline V lookup: CDR1 SNHLY, CDR2 FYNNEI. Trimming removed 1 base from V and 7 bases from J; junction bases left unmatched: 8. CDR3 protein: CASSEERAGGGNEQFF. The CDR3 coding sequence is TGTGCCAGCAGTGAAGAGCGAGCGGGGGGCGGGAATGAGCAGTTCTTC. Complete variable domain (other parts from reference TRBV2 and TRBJ2-1): EPEVTQTPSHQVTQMGQEVILRCVPISNHLYFYWYRQILGQKVEFLVSFYNNEISEKSEIFDDQFSVERPDGSNFTLKIRSTKLEDSAMYFCASSEERAGGGNEQFFGPGTRLTVL.

As to this clonotype: An end of the junction does not agree with germline; a read error may underlie this. The chain couples TRBV6-5 to TRBJ2-6; unclear D gene. In germline, CDR1 is MNHEY, CDR2 SVGAGI. This CDR3 contains 16 residues. The CDR3 is CASSYSTGSGANVLTF. Here the CDR3 DNA reads TGTGCCAGCAGCTACTCCACCGGCTCTGGGGCCAACGTCCTGACTTTC.

This clonotype was observed at least ten times. The CDR3 DNA reads TGTGCCAGCAGTTTAGGGGCGGAGAAAAACATTCAGTACTTC. It translates to CASSLGAEKNIQYF. The chain links TRBV12-3 or TRBV12-4 to TRBJ2-4; no reliable D call. Trimming removed 1 base at V and 4 bases at J, with 8 bases between. The CDR3 has 14 residues.

The chain couples TRBV5-6 to TRBJ1-1; D gene uncertain. The CDR3 has 11 amino acids. V dropped 1 base and J dropped 5 bases, with 3 bases sitting between them. Per the germline V gene, CDR1 is SGHDT and CDR2 is YYEEEE. CDR3 in DNA: TGTGCCAGCAGCTTGCAAACTGAAGCTTTCTTT. Its translation: CASSLQTEAFF.

In the case of this clonotype: A read error is possible here, since a much larger clone lies one base away. The chain has TRBV7-2 and TRBJ2-7, with 11 nucleotides matching TRBD2. CDR1 is SGHTA and CDR2 is FQGNSA in the germline V gene. This CDR3 comprises 15 residues. V lost 1 base, J lost 7 bases, and 6 bases stayed unmatched. The CDR3 sequence: CASSLGSGGANEQYF. The CDR3 nucleotides read TGTGCCAGCAGCTTAGGTAGCGGGGGGGCGAATGAGCAGTACTTC.

The chain links TRBV5-1 to TRBJ2-1; the D is unclear. The CDR3 length is 14 residues. The V gene's germline CDR1 is SGHRS and CDR2 YFSETQ. Trimming cost V 1 base and J 2 bases, with 7 bases left between them. Here the CDR3 reads CASSLSSTYNEQFF. CDR3 coding DNA: TGCGCCAGCAGCTTGTCCTCTACCTACAATGAGCAGTTCTTC.

This clonotype turned up a few times. This rearrangement joins TRBV6-5 to TRBJ2-1; the D gene is possibly TRBD1 (6 bases). The V gene's germline CDR1 is MNHEY and CDR2 SVGAGI. The CDR3 is made up of 13 amino acids. V was trimmed by 4 bases and J by 7 bases, leaving 11 bases between them. CDR3 amino acids: CASSWGRGNEQFF. The CDR3 nucleotides are TGTGCCAGCAGTTGGGGCAGGGGTAATGAGCAGTTCTTC.

V and J are TRBV29-1 and TRBJ1-2, with D hard to call. Trimming removed 5 bases at V and 6 bases at J, with 10 bases between. CDR1 and CDR2 (germline): SQVTM, ANQGSEA. CDR3 length equals 11 residues. CDR3 DNA sequence: TGCAGCGTTATGGGCCTCGATGGCTACACCTTC. Protein: CSVMGLDGYTF.

A few counts support this clonotype. The chain has TRBV6-5 and TRBJ2-7, with D perhaps assigned TRBD1 or TRBD2 (5 bases each). This CDR3 contains 17 residues. Germline V CDR1 and CDR2: MNHEY, SVGAGI. V lost 2 bases and J 9 bases, leaving 26 bases between the germline ends. CDR3 sequence reads: CASSYPGTERLTGGQYF. The DNA for the CDR3 is TGTGCCAGCAGTTACCCGGGGACGGAGCGTCTCACAGGAGGGCAGTACTTC.

This chain links TRBV18 with TRBJ1-5; the D gene is possibly TRBD1 (5 bases). The CDR3 has 16 residues. In germline, CDR1 is KGHSH, CDR2 LQKENI. Trimming pared 3 bases from V and 0 bases from J, leaving 12 bases between. For the CDR3, the DNA is TGTGCCAGCTCACCTACAGGCTTTTATAGCAATCAGCCCCAGCATTTT. Encoded protein: CASSPTGFYSNQPQHF.

This clonotype was detected a few times. The V gene is TRBV19, the J gene TRBJ2-1; a weak D match, TRBD2 (5 bases). This CDR3 is 15 amino acids long. The germline V and J ends were trimmed by 1 base and 2 bases, with 9 bases remaining between them. Germline V gene data show CDR1 as LNHDA and CDR2 as SQIVND (reference sequence). CDR3 protein: CASSIGAGAYNEQFF. The DNA for the CDR3 is TGTGCCAGTAGTATAGGTGCGGGCGCCTACAATGAGCAGTTCTTC.

This chain connects TRBV18 to TRBJ2-5; unclear D gene. V shed 2 bases and J shed 11 bases, with 21 bases lying between them. This CDR3 has 15 residues. The germline gives CDR1 KGHSH, CDR2 LQKENI. The CDR3 protein is CASSPTVIVGYGQYF. The CDR3 coding sequence is TGTGCCAGCTCACCAACGGTTATTGTCGGTTACGGGCAGTACTTC. The whole variable domain, remainder taken from reference TRBV18 and TRBJ2-5, is NAGVMQNPRHLVRRRGQEARLRCSPMKGHSHVYWYRQLPEEGLKFMVYLQKENIIDESGMPKERFSAEFPKEGPSILRIQQVVRGDSAAYFCASSPTVIVGYGQYFGPGTRLLVL.

This clonotype was recorded at least ten times. Compared with germline, one end of the junction differs, possibly owing to a read error. This chain connects TRBV5-1 to TRBJ2-7; D call uncertain. The CDR3 contains 12 residues. CDR1 and CDR2 from the germline V gene are SGHRS and YFSETQ. CDR3 loop: CASSLVVNEQYF. CDR3 sequence (DNA): TGTGCCAGCAGTTTGGTCGTTAACGAGCAGTACTTC.

This clonotype came up many times. The chain recombines TRBV4-2 with TRBJ2-7, with D possibly being TRBD2 (6 bases). V gave up 3 bases and J gave up 3 bases, with 9 bases separating them. This CDR3 is 13 amino acids long. The germline V gene encodes CDR1 LGHNA and CDR2 YNFKEQ. CDR3 DNA sequence: TGTGCCAGCAGCCACGGGACTGTCTACGAGCAGTACTTC. This codes for CASSHGTVYEQYF.

CDR3 loop: CASSQDYRAYEQYF. CDR3 in DNA: TGTGCCAGCAGCCAAGATTACAGGGCCTACGAGCAGTACTTC. The J gene is TRBJ2-4, the V gene TRBV3-1; D is possibly TRBD1 (6 bases). The end of the DNA aligns better with TRBJ2-7, so the J call may be wrong. The CDR3 runs 14 residues. CDR1 is LGHDT, CDR2 YNNKEL, per germline (reference sequence).

This clonotype was detected only a few times. This chain connects TRBV29-1 to TRBJ1-1, with D possibly matching TRBD1 (6 bases). Germline V gives CDR1 SQVTM, CDR2 ANQGSEA. CDR3 length equals 12 residues. Trimming removed 4 bases from V and 3 bases from J, with 9 bases in between. For the CDR3, the DNA is TGCAGCGTTGTGGGACAAGACACTGAAGCTTTCTTT. Protein: CSVVGQDTEAFF.

On this clonotype: A much larger clone is a single base away; this may be a read error. The V call is TRBV20-1, the J call TRBJ2-7; weak D call: TRBD1 (5 bases). The DNA end lines up better with TRBJ2-5; the J call may be wrong. This CDR3 is 11 amino acids long. Per germline, CDR1 DFQATT and CDR2 SNEGSKA (reference sequence). Here the CDR3 DNA reads TGCTGTGCTAGGACAAAAGAGACCCAGTACTTC. Amino acid sequence: CCARTKETQYF.

This clonotype was seen a handful of times. The V gene is TRBV10-1, the J gene TRBJ1-1; D gene uncertain. Deletions cut 0 bases from V and 0 bases from J, with 8 bases between. Germline V CDR1 and CDR2: WNHNN, SYGVQD (reference sequence). The CDR3 has 15 amino acids. The CDR3 region has the DNA TGCGCCAGCAGTGAGTCGAAAGGGATGAACACTGAAGCTTTCTTT. Amino acid sequence: CASSESKGMNTEAFF.